The clone carrying this T cell receptor beta chain was counted a single time. This specimen belongs to a study of cytomegalovirus exposure and HLA in healthy donors. Use of 60 Vbeta and 13 Jbeta primers characterized the PCR. Clones were sequenced by immunoSEQ multiplex PCR, and TCRdb holds only the in-frame ones, with some missing. Of some 150,000 clones detected, roughly 79% appear once; the ten largest clones hold roughly 2.8%. Sequenced material: PBMCs. This TCR derives from a man aged 18 to 35 in good health and CMV-seronegative.

The CDR3 reads CASSLTSETEAFF. In DNA, the CDR3 is TGTGCCAGCAGCTTAACGTCTGAGACTGAAGCTTTCTTT. The V and J genes are TRBV7-8 and TRBJ1-1; D remains unclear. Trimming left V 2 bases short and J 5 bases short, with 9 bases between. The CDR3 contains 13 residues. The V gene's germline CDR1 is SGHVS and CDR2 FQNEAQ.